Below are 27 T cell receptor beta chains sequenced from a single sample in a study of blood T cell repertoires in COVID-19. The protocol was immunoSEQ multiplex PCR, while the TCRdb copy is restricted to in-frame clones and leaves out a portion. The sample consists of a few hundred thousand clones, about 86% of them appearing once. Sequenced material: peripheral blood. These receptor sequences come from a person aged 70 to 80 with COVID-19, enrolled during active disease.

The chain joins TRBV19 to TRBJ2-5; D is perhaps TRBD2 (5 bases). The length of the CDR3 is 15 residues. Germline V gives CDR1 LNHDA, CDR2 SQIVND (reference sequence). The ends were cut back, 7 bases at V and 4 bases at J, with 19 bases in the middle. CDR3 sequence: CASNPFVAGSETQYF. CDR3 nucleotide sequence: TGTGCCAGTAACCCATTCGTCGCGGGTTCAGAGACCCAGTACTTC. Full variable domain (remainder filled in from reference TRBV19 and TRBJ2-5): DGGITQSPKYLFRKEGQNVTLSCEQNLNHDAMYWYRQDPGQGLRLIYYSQIVNDFQKGDIAEGYSVSREKKESFPLTVTSAQKNPTAFYLCASNPFVAGSETQYFGPGTRLLVL.

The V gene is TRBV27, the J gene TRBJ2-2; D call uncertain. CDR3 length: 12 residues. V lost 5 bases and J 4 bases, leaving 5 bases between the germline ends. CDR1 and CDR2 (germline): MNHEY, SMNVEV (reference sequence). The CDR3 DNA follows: TGTGCCAGCAGTAGAGCCACCGGGGAGCTGTTTTTT. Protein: CASSRATGELFF.

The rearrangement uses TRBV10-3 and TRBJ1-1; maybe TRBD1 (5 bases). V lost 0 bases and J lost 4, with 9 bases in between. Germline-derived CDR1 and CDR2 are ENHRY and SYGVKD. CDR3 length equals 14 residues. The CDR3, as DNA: TGTGCCATCAGTGAGTCGCGGGACGGCACTGAAGCTTTCTTT. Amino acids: CAISESRDGTEAFF.

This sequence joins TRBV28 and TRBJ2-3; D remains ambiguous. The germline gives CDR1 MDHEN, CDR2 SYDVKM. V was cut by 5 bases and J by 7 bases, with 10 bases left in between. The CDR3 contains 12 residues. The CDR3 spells CASSPPGYTQYF. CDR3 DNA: TGTGCCAGCAGTCCCCCCGGGTATACGCAGTATTTT.

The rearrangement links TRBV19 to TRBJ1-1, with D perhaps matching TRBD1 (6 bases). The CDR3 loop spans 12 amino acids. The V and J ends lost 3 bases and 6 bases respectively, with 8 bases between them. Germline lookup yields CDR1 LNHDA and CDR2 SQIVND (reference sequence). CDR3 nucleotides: TGTGCCAGTAGTATTAAGGGGGCTGAAGCTTTCTTT. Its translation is CASSIKGAEAFF.

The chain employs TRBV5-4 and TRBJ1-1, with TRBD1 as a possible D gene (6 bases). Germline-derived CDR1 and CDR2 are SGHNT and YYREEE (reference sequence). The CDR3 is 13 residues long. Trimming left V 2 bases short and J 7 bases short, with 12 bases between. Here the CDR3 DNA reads TGTGCCAGCAGCTTAACAGGGTTTAATGAAGCTTTCTTT. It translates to CASSLTGFNEAFF.

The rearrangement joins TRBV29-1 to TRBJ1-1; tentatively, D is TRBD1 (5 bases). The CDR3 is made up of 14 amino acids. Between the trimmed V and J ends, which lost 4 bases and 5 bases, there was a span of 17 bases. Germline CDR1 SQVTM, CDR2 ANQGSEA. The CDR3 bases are TGCAGCGTTGGGCCCCCCGGGGGTAATACTGAAGCTTTCTTT. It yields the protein CSVGPPGGNTEAFF. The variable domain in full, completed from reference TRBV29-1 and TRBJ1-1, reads SAVISQKPSRDICQRGTSLTIQCQVDSQVTMMFWYRQQPGQSLTLIATANQGSEATYESGFVIDKFPISRPNLTFSTLTVSNMSPEDSSIYLCSVGPPGGNTEAFFGQGTRLTVV.

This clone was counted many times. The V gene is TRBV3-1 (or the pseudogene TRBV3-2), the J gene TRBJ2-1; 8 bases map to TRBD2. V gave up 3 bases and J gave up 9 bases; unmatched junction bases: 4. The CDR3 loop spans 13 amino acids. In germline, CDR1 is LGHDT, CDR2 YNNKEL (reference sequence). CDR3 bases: TGTGCCAGCAGCCAGGTCGGGGGGGCTGAGCAGTTCTTC. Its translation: CASSQVGGAEQFF.

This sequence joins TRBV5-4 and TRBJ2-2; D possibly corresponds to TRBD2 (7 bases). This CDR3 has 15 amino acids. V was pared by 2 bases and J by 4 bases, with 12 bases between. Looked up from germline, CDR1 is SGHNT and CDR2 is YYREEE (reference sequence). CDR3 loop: CASSLRGARTGELFF. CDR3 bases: TGTGCCAGCAGCTTACGGGGGGCGCGCACCGGGGAGCTGTTTTTT.

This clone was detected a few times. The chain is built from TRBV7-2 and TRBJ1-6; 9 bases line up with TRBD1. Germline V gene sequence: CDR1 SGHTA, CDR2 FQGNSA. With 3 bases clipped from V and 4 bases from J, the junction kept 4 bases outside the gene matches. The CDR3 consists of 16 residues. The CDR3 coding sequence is TGTGCCAGCAGCTTTTCGACAGGGGGGTATAATTCACCCCTCCACTTT. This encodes CASSFSTGGYNSPLHF. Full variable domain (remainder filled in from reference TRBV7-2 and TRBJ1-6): GAGVSQSPSNKVTEKGKDVELRCDPISGHTALYWYRQSLGQGLEFLIYFQGNSAPDKSGLPSDRFSAERTGGSVSTLTIQRTQQEDSAVYLCASSFSTGGYNSPLHFGNGTRLTVT.

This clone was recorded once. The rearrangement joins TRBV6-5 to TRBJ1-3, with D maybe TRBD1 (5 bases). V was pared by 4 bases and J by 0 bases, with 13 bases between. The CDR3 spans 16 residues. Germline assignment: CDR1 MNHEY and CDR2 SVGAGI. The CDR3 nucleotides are TGTGCCAGCAGTTTCCAGGGTTTCAGCTCTGGAAACACCATATATTTT. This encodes CASSFQGFSSGNTIYF.

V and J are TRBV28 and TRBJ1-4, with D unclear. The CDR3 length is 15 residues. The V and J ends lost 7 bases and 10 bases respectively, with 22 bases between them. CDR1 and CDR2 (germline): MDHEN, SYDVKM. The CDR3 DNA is TGTGCCAGCACCCCCCTGCGGTTTCGCGAGGTAAAACTGTTTTTT. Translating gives CASTPLRFREVKLFF.

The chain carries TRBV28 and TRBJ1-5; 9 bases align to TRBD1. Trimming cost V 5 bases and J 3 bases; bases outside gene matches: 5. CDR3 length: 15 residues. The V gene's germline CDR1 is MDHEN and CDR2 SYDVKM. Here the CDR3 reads CASSRTGEDNQPQHF. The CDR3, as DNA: TGTGCCAGCAGTCGGACAGGGGAAGACAATCAGCCCCAGCATTTT.

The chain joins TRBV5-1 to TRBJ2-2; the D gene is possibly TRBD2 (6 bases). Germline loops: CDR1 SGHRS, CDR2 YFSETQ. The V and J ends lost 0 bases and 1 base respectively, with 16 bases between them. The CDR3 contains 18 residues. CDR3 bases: TGCGCCAGCAGCTTGGCCCAGTTGGCGGGGATGAACACCGGGGAGCTGTTTTTT. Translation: CASSLAQLAGMNTGELFF.

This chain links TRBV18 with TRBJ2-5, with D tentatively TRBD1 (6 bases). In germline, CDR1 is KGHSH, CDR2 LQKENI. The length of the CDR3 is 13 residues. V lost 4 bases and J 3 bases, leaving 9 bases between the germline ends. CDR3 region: CASSRPGEETQYF. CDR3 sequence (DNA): TGTGCCAGCTCACGACCAGGGGAAGAGACCCAGTACTTC.

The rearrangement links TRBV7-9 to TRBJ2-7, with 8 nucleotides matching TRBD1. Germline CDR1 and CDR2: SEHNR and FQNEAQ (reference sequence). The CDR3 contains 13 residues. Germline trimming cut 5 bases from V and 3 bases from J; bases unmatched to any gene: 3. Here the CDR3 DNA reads TGTGCCAGCAGCCTCACAGGGGGCTACGAGCAGTACTTC. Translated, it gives CASSLTGGYEQYF.

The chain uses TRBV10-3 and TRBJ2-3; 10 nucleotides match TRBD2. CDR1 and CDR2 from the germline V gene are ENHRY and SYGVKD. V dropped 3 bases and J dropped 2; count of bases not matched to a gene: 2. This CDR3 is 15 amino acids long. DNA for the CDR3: TGTGCCATCAGTGAAAGCGGGGGGGCCACAGATACGCAGTATTTT. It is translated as CAISESGGATDTQYF.

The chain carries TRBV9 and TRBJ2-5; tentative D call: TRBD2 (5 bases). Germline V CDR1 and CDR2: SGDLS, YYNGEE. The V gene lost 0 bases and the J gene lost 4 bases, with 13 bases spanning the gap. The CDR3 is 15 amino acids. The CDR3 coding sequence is TGTGCCAGCAGCGTAGACCGGACTGGCGGAGAGACCCAGTACTTC. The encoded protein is CASSVDRTGGETQYF.

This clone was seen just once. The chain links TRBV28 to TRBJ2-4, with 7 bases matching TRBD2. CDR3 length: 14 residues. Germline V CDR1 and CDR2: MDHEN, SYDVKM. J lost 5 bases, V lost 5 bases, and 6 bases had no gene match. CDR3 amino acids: CASSSGTRQNIQYF. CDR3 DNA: TGTGCCAGCAGTAGCGGGACCCGCCAAAACATTCAGTACTTC.

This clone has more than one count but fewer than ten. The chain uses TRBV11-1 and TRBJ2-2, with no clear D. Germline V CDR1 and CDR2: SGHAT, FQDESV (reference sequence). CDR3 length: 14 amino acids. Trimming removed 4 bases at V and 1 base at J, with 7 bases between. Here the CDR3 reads CASSSAENTGELFF. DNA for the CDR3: TGTGCCAGCAGCTCCGCGGAGAACACCGGGGAGCTGTTTTTT.

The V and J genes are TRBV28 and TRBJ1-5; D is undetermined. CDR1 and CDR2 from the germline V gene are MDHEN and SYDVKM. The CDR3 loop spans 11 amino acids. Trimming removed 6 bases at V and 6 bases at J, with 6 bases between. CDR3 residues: CASRGGQPQHF. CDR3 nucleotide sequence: TGTGCCAGCAGGGGAGGTCAGCCCCAGCATTTT.

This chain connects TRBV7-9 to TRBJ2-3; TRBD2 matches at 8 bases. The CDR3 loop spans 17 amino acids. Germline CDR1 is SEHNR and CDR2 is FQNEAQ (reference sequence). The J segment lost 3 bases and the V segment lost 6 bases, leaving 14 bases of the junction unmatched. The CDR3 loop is CASSILTSGAWTDTQYF. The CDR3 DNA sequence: TGTGCCAGCAGTATACTCACTAGCGGTGCATGGACAGATACGCAGTATTTT.

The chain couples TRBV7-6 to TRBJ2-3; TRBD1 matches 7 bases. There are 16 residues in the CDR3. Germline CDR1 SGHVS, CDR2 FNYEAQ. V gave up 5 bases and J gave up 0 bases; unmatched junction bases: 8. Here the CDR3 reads CASSGVGGGSTDTQYF. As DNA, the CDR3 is TGTGCCAGCAGCGGGGTAGGGGGCGGTAGCACAGATACGCAGTATTTT.

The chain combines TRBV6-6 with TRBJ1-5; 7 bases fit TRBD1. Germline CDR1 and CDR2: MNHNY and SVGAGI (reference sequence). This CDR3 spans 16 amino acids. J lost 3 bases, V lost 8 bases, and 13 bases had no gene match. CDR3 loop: CASSREGARLNQPQHF. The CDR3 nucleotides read TGTGCCAGCTCCAGAGAGGGGGCGAGGCTCAATCAGCCCCAGCATTTT.

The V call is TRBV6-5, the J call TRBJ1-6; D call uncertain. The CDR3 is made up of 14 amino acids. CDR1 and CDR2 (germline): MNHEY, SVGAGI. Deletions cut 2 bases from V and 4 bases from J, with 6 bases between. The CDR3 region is CASSYIQYNSPLHF. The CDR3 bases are TGTGCCAGCAGTTACATTCAGTATAATTCACCCCTCCACTTT.

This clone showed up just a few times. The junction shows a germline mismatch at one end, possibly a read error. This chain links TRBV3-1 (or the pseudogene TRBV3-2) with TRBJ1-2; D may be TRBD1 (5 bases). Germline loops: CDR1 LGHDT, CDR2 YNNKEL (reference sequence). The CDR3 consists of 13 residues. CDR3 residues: CASSKEGRGDYTF. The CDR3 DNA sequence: TGTGCCAGCAGCAAAGAAGGAAGGGGTGACTACACCTTC.

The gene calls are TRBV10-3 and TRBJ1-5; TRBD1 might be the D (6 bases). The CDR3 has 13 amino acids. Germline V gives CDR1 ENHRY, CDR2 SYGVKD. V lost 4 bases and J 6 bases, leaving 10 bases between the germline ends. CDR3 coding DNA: TGTGCCATCAGTGTAGGGGGGGTTCAGCCCCAGCATTTT. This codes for CAISVGGVQPQHF.